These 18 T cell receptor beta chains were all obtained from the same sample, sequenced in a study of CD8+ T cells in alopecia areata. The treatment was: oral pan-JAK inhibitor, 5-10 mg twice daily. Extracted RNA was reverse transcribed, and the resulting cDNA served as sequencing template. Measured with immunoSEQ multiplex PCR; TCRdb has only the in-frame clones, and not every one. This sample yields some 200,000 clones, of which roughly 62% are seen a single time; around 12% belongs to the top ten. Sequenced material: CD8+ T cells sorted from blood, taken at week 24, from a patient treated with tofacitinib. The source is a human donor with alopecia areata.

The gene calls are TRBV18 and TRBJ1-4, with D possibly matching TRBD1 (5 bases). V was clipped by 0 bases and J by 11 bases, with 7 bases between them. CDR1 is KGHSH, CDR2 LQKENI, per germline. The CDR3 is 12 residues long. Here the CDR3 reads CASSPPGAKLFF. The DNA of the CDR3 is TGTGCCAGCTCACCACCCGGGGCCAAACTGTTTTTT.

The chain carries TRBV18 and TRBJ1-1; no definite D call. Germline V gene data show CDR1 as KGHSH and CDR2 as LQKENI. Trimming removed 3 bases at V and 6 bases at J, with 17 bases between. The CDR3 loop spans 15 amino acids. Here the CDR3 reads CASSPEAYKSAEAFF. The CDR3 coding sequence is TGTGCCAGCTCACCGGAAGCATATAAGTCGGCTGAAGCTTTCTTT.

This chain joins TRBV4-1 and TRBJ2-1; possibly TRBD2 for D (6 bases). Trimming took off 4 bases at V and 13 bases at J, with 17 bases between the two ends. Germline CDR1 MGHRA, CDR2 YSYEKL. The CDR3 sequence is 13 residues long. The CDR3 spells CASSPASGVSQFF. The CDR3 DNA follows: TGCGCCAGCAGCCCCGCGTCGGGGGTTAGTCAGTTCTTC.

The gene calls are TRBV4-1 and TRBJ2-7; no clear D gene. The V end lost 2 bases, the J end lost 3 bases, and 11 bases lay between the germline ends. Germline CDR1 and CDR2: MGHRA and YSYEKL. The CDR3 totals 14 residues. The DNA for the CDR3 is TGCGCCAGCAGCCAATCTTTCGATTTCTACGAGCAGTACTTC. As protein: CASSQSFDFYEQYF.

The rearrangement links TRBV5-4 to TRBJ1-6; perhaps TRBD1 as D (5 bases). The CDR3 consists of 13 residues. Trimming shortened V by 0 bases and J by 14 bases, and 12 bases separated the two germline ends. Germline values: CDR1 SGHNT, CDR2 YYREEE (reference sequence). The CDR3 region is CASSLEWGESLHF. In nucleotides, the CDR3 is TGTGCCAGCAGCTTGGAGTGGGGGGAGTCCCTCCACTTT. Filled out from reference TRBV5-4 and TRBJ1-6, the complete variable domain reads ETGVTQSPTHLIKTRGQQVTLRCSSQSGHNTVSWYQQALGQGPQFIFQYYREEENGRGNFPPRFSGLQFPNYSSELNVNALELDDSALYLCASSLEWGESLHFGNGTRLTVT.

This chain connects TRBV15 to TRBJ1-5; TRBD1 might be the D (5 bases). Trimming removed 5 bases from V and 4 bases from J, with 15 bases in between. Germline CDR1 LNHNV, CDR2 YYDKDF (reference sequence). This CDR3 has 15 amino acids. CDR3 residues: CATSEEGRANQPQHF. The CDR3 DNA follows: TGTGCCACCAGCGAGGAGGGGAGGGCAAATCAGCCCCAGCATTTT.

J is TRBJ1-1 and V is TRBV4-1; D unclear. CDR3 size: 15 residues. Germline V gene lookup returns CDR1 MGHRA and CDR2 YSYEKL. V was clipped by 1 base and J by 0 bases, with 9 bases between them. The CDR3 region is CASSQGEYLNTEAFF. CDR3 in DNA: TGCGCCAGCAGCCAAGGAGAGTACCTGAACACTGAAGCTTTCTTT.

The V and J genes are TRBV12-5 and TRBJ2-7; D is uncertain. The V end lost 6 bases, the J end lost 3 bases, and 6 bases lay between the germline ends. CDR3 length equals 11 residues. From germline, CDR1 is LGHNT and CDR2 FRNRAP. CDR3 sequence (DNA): TGTGCTAGTGGGGCAAACTACGAGCAGTACTTC. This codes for CASGANYEQYF.

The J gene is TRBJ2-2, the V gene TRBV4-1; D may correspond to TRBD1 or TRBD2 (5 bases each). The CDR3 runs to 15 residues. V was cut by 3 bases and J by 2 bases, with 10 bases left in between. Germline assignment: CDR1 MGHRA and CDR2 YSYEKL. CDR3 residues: CASSHRDLNTGELFF. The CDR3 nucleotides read TGCGCCAGCAGCCATCGGGACCTAAACACCGGGGAGCTGTTTTTT.

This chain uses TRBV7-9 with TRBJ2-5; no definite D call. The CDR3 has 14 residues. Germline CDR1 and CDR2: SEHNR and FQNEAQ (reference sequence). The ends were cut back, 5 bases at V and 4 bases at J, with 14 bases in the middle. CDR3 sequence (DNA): TGTGCCAGCAGCGTAGGATGGATGGGAGAGACCCAGTACTTC. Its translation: CASSVGWMGETQYF. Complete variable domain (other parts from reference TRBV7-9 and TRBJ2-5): DTGVSQNPRHKITKRGQNVTFRCDPISEHNRLYWYRQTLGQGPEFLTYFQNEAQLEKSRLLSDRFSAERPKGSFSTLEIQRTEQGDSAMYLCASSVGWMGETQYFGPGTRLLVL.

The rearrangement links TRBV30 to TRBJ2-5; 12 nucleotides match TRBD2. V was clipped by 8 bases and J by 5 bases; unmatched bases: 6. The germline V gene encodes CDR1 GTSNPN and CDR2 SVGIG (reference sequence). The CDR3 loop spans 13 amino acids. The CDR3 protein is CARRTSGEETQYF. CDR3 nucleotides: TGTGCCCGCCGGACTAGCGGGGAGGAGACCCAGTACTTC.

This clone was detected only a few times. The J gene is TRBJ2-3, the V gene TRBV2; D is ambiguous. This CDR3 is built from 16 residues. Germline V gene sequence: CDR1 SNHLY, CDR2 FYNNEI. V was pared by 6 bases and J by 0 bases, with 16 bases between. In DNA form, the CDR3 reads TGTGCCAGCAGATCCCGGCACACCTTAAGCACAGATACGCAGTATTTT. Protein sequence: CASRSRHTLSTDTQYF.

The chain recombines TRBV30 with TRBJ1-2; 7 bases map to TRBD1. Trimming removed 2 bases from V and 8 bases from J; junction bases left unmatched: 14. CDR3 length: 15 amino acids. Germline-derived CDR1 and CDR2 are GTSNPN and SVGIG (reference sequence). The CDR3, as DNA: TGTGCCTGGAGTCCCCCCGACAGGGTTGGTTACGGCTACACCTTC. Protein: CAWSPPDRVGYGYTF.

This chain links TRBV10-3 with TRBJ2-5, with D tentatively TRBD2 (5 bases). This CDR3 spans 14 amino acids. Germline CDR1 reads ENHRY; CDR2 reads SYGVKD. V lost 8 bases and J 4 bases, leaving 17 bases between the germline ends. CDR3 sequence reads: CAIARPGMGETQYF. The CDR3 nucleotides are TGTGCCATCGCCAGACCCGGGATGGGAGAGACCCAGTACTTC.

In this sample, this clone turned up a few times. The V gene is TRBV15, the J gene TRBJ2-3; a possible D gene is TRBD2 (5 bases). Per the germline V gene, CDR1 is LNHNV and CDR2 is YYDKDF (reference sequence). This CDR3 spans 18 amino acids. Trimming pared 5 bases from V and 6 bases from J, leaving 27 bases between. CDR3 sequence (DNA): TGTGCCACCAGCGGCTATCAGGCGAGGGCATCAGCTGGGGATACGCAGTATTTT. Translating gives CATSGYQARASAGDTQYF.

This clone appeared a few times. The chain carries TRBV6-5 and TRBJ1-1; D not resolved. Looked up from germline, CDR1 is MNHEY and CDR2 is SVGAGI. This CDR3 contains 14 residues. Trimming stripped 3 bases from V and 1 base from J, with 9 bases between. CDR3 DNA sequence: TGTGCCAGCAGTTATTGTTCAGGGAACACTGAAGCTTTCTTT. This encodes CASSYCSGNTEAFF.

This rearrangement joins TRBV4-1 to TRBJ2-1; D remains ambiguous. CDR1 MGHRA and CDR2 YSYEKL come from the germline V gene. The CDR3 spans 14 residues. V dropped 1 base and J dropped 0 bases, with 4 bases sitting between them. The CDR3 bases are TGCGCCAGCAGCCAAGCCGACTCCTACAATGAGCAGTTCTTC. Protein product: CASSQADSYNEQFF.

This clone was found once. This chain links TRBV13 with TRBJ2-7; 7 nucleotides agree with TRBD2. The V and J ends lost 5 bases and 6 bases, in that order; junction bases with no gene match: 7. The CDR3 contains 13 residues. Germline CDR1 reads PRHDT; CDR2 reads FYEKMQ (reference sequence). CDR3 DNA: TGTGCCAGCAGCGACGGACTAGTAATCGAGCAGTACTTC. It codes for CASSDGLVIEQYF. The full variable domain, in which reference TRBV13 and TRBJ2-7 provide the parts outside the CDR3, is AAGVIQSPRHLIKEKRETATLKCYPIPRHDTVYWYQQGPGQDPQFLISFYEKMQSDKGSIPDRFSAQQFSDYHSELNMSSLELGDSALYFCASSDGLVIEQYFGPGTRLTVT.